This T cell receptor beta chain was captured by sequencing in a study of cytomegalovirus exposure and HLA in healthy donors. Overall study results and limits: Some segments of the V type, notably TRBV6-2 and TRBV6-3, were excluded as indistinguishable. V- and J-gene trimming in TCR beta was tied to a missense DCLRE1C variant by an analysis performed later.

Researchers ran the PCR with 60 Vbeta and 13 Jbeta primers. Generated by immunoSEQ multiplex PCR, the TCRdb table keeps only in-frame clones and is missing some. Here the sample spans some 150,000 clones, 60% to 80% being singletons. About this clone itself: Its antigen is as yet unknown.

CDR3 length: 15 residues. Per the germline V gene, CDR1 is MNHEY and CDR2 is SMNVEV (reference sequence). The germline V and J ends were trimmed by 5 bases and 4 bases, with 14 bases remaining between them. The source material was PBMCs. The sequence was obtained from a man aged 25 to 45 in good health and CMV-seropositive. The chain recombines TRBV27 with TRBJ2-2, with D tentatively TRBD2 (6 bases). CDR3 sequence reads: CASSRVGGTTGELFF. As DNA, the CDR3 is TGTGCCAGCAGTCGGGTTGGGGGGACCACCGGGGAGCTGTTTTTT.